This T cell receptor beta chain came from a study of neurological immune-mediated disorders. Study conclusions and caveats: CDR3 amino acid sequences found in expanded clones were never shared across subjects, suggesting private repertoires in all groups. HTLV-1-associated myelopathy showed the most TCR clonal expansion; multiple sclerosis the least, below healthy controls.

This clonotype was seen at least ten times. Its antigen is undetermined. The cDNA was generated by 5'RACE with 10-nucleotide random UMIs. The output of every sequencing run, over 160 million TCR-beta sequences, came from 15-18 subjects. Using its own MiXCR run on the 5' RACE reads, TCRdb lists one record per CDR3 protein. The table records roughly 50,000 distinct CDR3 sequences, 9% to 12% of them present only once. Trimming removed 6 bases from V and 10 bases from J; junction bases left unmatched: 10. Germline V gene sequence: CDR1 MDHEN, CDR2 SYDVKM. CDR3 length: 14 residues. The chain joins TRBV28 to TRBJ2-2; 8 bases are shared with TRBD2. Sequencing was carried out using PBMCs. This receptor was taken from a man between 65 and 79 years old with HTLV-1-associated myelopathy (HAM/TSP). The CDR3 reads CASSRRGAVEELFF. The CDR3 coding sequence is TGTGCCAGCAGCCGGCGGGGGGCTGTCGAGGAGCTGTTTTTT.